The sequence of this T cell receptor (beta chain) was determined in a study of T cell repertoires in cytomegalovirus infection. On the study more broadly: Indications of both CMV infection and matching HLA type were provided by public TCR beta signatures.

TCRdb called the reads again in MiXCR, with one record for every CDR3 protein. The top ten hold approximately 8% of the sample, which has 600,000 to 800,000 distinct CDR3 sequences, 20% to 25% seen once. The study's findings and limits: HLA-C-restricted CMV clonotypes gave the most frequent clonotype in two of eight donors. Accumulated public TCR beta family frequency recognized individuals carrying CMV together with the relevant HLA.

This clonotype appeared many times. The antigen is not known. The CDR3 is 14 residues long. CDR1 and CDR2 from the germline V gene are MDHEN and SYDVKM. The ends were cut back, 6 bases at V and 2 bases at J, with 13 bases in the middle. This rearrangement joins TRBV28 to TRBJ1-1, with D uncertain. This sequence originates from a human donor in good health (CMV status not recorded). Some clones in this sample may be carry-over from other donors' samples. The sample taken for sequencing was CD8+ T cells from PBMCs. Written as DNA, the CDR3 is TGTGCCAGCAGACCCTGGACGGGAAACACTGAAGCTTTCTTT. The encoded protein is CASRPWTGNTEAFF.